Described below is a single T cell receptor (beta chain) sequence and its context. Its antigen remains undetermined. Qualities for individual bases were not recorded, and no much larger clone is one base off. The sample belongs to a study of memory B cells and T cells in multiple sclerosis (dated by TCRdb to the late 2010s). Background for the entire study: In multiple sclerosis patients, the study set the TCR beta repertoires of autoproliferating peripheral T cells against those of T cells infiltrating brain lesions. A couple of multiple sclerosis patients were included in the TCR sequencing because brain lesions obtained at autopsy or brain-infiltrating cells obtained from biopsy were available for them. Here is what the overall study found, with its caveats: Clone-set sizes differed between compartments, which influenced counts of shared clonotypes and required normalization.

Via the germline V gene (reference sequence), CDR1 is LNHDA and CDR2 SQIVND. Deletion took 6 bases off V and 5 bases off J, with a span of 14 bases between the germline ends. The CDR3, from cysteine to phenylalanine, totals 14 residues. The entry retains the CDR3 DNA only, 42 bases that are in frame from base 1. Using the immunoSEQ Platform, TCRbeta CDR3 regions were amplified from extracted genomic DNA. Multiplex PCR, high-throughput sequencing and a vendor bioinformatics pipeline were brought together in the immunoSEQ assay. Under the source paper's analysis protocol: Non-productive sequences and CDR3s under 4 amino acids long were removed, and the clonotype frequencies in each sample were recalculated. Shared clonotypes were identified in immunoSEQ Analyzer 2.0 as identical CDR3 amino acid, V gene and J gene sequences. Repertoire overlap was normalized by dividing shared clonotype counts by the product of both clone-set sizes, scaled by 1000 into arbitrary units. TCRdb limited this immuneACCESS table to in-frame rearrangements with V and J called. A share of clones is missing; checked studies link under half to unresolved V genes, and the rest is unexplained. V and J calls plus clone size are reproduced from that table; the DNA served to infer D and trimming. The sample table records 46,000 or so clones; over 75% of these occur just once. The ten most abundant clones make up 0.9% to 1.4% of the sample.

After CFSE-labeled PBMCs were cultured without any stimulus, the autoproliferating (CFSEdim) and non-proliferating (CFSEhi) T cell fractions were each sequenced on their own. A total of 5x10^7 CFSE-labeled PBMCs were cultured for less than eight days without stimulus, and replicate wells were then pooled. Labeling of PBMCs used approximately 0.53 uM CFSE, and the cells were then grown in serum-free AIM-V medium with no exogenous stimuli added. Before use, PBMCs were isolated by Ficoll density gradient centrifugation and cryopreserved. Using a FACSAria III, live 7-AAD-negative cells were sorted, then washed with PBS and stored frozen at -80 degrees C as dry pellets.

Sample: PBMCs from blood kept in culture. The V gene is TRBV19 and the J gene is TRBJ2-1; TRBD1 is a weak D gene call, 6 bases matching. The source is a human donor with multiple sclerosis. The nucleotide sequence is TGTGCCAGTAGGGGGCAGGGGAGCCACAATGAGCAGTTCTTC. Translated, it reads CASRGQGSHNEQFF. Beyond the CDR3, the reference TRBV19 and TRBJ2-1 genes provide the residues; the full variable domain reads: DGGITQSPKYLFRKEGQNVTLSCEQNLNHDAMYWYRQDPGQGLRLIYYSQIVNDFQKGDIAEGYSVSREKKESFPLTVTSAQKNPTAFYLCASRGQGSHNEQFFGPGTRLTVL.